This T cell receptor (beta chain) was recovered during a study of siplizumab effects on memory and regulatory T cells. Some clones are missing from TCRdb's copy, which holds only in-frame ones; the method was immunoSEQ multiplex PCR. The sample carries under 130,000 clones, about 93% recorded once. To note about this clone: Its specificity is unknown.

The V and J ends lost 2 bases and 2 bases respectively, with 6 bases between them. Germline V gene data show CDR1 as MGHRA and CDR2 as YSYEKL. The CDR3 extends over 13 amino acids. Study outcomes and limitations: Siplizumab significantly lowered the alloreactive sequences that could be traced to unstimulated CD4+ memory cells. Unstimulated subset assignment was obtained for only a minor fraction of alloreactive clones. Memory cells seemed less diverse than naive T cells, which seemed major alloresponse contributors.

This chain joins TRBV4-1 and TRBJ2-5; D unclear. The specimen was CD4+ T cells sorted from blood. The TCR comes from a human donor in good health. For the CDR3, the DNA is TGCGCCAGCAGCCAAATAGTTCAAGAGACCCAGTACTTC. Amino acid sequence: CASSQIVQETQYF.